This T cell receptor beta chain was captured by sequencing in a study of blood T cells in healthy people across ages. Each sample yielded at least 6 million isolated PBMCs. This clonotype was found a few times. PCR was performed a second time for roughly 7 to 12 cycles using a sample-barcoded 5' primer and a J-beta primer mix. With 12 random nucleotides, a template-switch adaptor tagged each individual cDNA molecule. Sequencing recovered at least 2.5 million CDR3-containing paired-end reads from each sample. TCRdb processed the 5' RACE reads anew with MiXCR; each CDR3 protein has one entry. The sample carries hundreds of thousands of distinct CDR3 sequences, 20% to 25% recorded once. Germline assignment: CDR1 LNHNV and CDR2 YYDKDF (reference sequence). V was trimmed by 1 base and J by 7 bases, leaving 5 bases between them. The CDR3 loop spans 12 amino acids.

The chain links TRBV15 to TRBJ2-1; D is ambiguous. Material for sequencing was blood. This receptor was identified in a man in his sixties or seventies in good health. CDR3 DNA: TGTGCCACCAGCAGAGCTGGGAATGAGCAGTTCTTC. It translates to CATSRAGNEQFF.